The 17 T cell receptor beta chains reported below all come from one sample, sequenced in a study of blood T cells in healthy people across ages. Primers used in a second PCR of roughly 7 to 11 cycles were a sample-barcoded 5' primer and a J-beta primer mix. TCRdb redid the calling of the 5' RACE reads with MiXCR, one entry per CDR3 protein. Altogether 650,000 to 1,000,000 distinct CDR3 sequences are present, roughly 34% being singletons, with the ten largest covering 10% to 15%. Sequencing was carried out using blood. All receptors come from a young man in good health.

Points on this clonotype: An end of the junction does not agree with germline; a read error may underlie this. This chain joins TRBV12-3 or TRBV12-4 and TRBJ2-3; 8 bases match TRBD2. The CDR3 runs to 16 residues. This CDR3 reads CAGSWARAGGADTQYF. DNA for the CDR3: TGTGCCGGCAGTTGGGCCCGTGCGGGAGGCGCAGATACGCAGTATTTT.

The chain links TRBV9 to TRBJ2-7; 8 bases fit TRBD1. The junction had 11 bases not matched to a gene; V was cut back by 3 bases and J by 3 bases. Germline lookup yields CDR1 SGDLS and CDR2 YYNGEE. This CDR3 is 16 amino acids long. The CDR3 reads CASSETGTGVVYEQYF. In nucleotides, the CDR3 is TGTGCCAGCAGCGAGACGGGGACAGGTGTGGTCTACGAGCAGTACTTC.

The chain links TRBV12-3 or TRBV12-4 to TRBJ2-3; TRBD2 aligns across 8 bases. The CDR3 length is 14 residues. Unmatched junction bases numbered 7, after V lost 8 bases and J lost 3 bases. The CDR3 region has the DNA TGTGCCAGCGCGGTACTAGCGGCTACAGATACGCAGTATTTT. As protein: CASAVLAATDTQYF.

This clonotype has more than one count but fewer than ten. The chain couples TRBV2 to TRBJ2-3; the match to TRBD2 covers 9 bases. Per the germline V gene, CDR1 is SNHLY and CDR2 is FYNNEI. The CDR3 length is 14 residues. V lost 7 bases, J lost 4 bases, and 6 bases stayed unmatched. CDR3 residues: CASTPGLAPDTQYF. DNA of the CDR3: TGTGCCAGCACTCCGGGACTAGCCCCAGATACGCAGTATTTT.

This chain joins TRBV7-2 and TRBJ2-3; a possible D gene is TRBD2 (6 bases). Trimming cost V 0 bases and J 6 bases, with 16 bases left between them. This CDR3 is 16 amino acids long. Germline-derived CDR1 and CDR2 are SGHTA and FQGNSA. The CDR3 protein is CASSLAALRGGDTQYF. For the CDR3, the DNA is TGTGCCAGCAGCTTAGCCGCACTACGTGGGGGGGATACGCAGTATTTT.

Concerning this clonotype itself: A much bigger clone sits one base away, suggesting this may be a read error. Because it lacks the conserved phenylalanine or tryptophan at the end, this CDR3 is likely a read error. The chain couples TRBV10-3 to TRBJ2-7, with TRBD2 matching 7 bases. The CDR3 contains 14 residues. Germline CDR1 ENHRY, CDR2 SYGVKD. The ends lost 0 bases at V and 7 bases at J; junction bases unmatched: 6. The CDR3 nucleotides read TGTGCCATCAGTGAGTCGGGAGGGTTCAGAGAGCAGTACTTA. Translation gives CAISESGGFREQYL.

The chain is built from TRBV7-2 and TRBJ2-2, with D tentatively TRBD2 (6 bases). The CDR3 extends over 14 amino acids. The V end lost 5 bases, the J end lost 4 bases, and 11 bases lay between the germline ends. Looked up from germline, CDR1 is SGHTA and CDR2 is FQGNSA. The CDR3 coding sequence is TGTGCCAGCAGCGAGGGACTGAGCACCGGGGAGCTGTTTTTT. Translated, it gives CASSEGLSTGELFF.

This clonotype was found once. The genes are TRBV7-2 and TRBJ1-5, with D possibly being TRBD1 (6 bases). V lost 5 bases and J 5 bases, leaving 16 bases between the germline ends. Germline V gene lookup returns CDR1 SGHTA and CDR2 FQGNSA. This CDR3 spans 15 amino acids. The CDR3, as DNA: TGTGCCAGCAGCCCTGGGACAACCGCCCATCAGCCCCAGCATTTT. Residues: CASSPGTTAHQPQHF.

This clonotype was seen a handful of times. The chain joins TRBV6-2 or TRBV6-3 to TRBJ2-1; TRBD1 aligns across 8 bases. The trim removed 7 bases at V and 8 bases at J, leaving 13 bases unmatched. Germline CDR1 is MNHEY and CDR2 is SVGEGT. This CDR3 has 15 amino acids. The CDR3, as DNA: TGTGCCAGCAAATACGGGGCAGGGGGCACGGATGAGCAGTTCTTC. Its translation is CASKYGAGGTDEQFF.

This clonotype was detected only a few times. The gene calls are TRBV28 and TRBJ1-2, with TRBD1 matching 7 bases. Trimming at V came to 6 bases and at J to 4 bases, leaving 5 bases not matched to a gene. The CDR3 runs 13 residues. The germline V gene has CDR1 MDHEN and CDR2 SYDVKM. The CDR3 reads CASRHRGPYGYTF. CDR3 DNA: TGTGCCAGCAGACACAGGGGCCCCTATGGCTACACCTTC.

CDR3 amino acids: CASSLAGTAETQYF. The DNA of the CDR3 is TGTGCCAGCAGCTTAGCTGGGACTGCCGAGACCCAGTACTTC. The rearrangement links TRBV7-9 to TRBJ2-5; maybe TRBD2 (6 bases). Germline lookup yields CDR1 SEHNR and CDR2 FQNEAQ (reference sequence). Between the trimmed V and J ends, which lost 0 bases and 5 bases, there was a span of 10 bases. The CDR3 extends over 14 amino acids.

This clonotype was seen at least ten times. The chain uses TRBV9 and TRBJ2-3; the match to TRBD2 covers 11 bases. The length of the CDR3 is 15 residues. CDR1 SGDLS and CDR2 YYNGEE come from the germline V gene. Germline trimming cut 5 bases from V and 3 bases from J; bases unmatched to any gene: 5. CDR3: CASSSSGGQTDTQYF. The CDR3 DNA sequence: TGTGCCAGCAGTTCTAGCGGGGGGCAGACAGATACGCAGTATTTT.

The chain has TRBV12-5 and TRBJ1-1; D remains unclear. V lost 3 bases and J 1 base, leaving 9 bases between the germline ends. CDR1 and CDR2 from the germline V gene are LGHNT and FRNRAP. The CDR3 has 14 amino acids. In DNA, the CDR3 is TGTGCTAGTGGTTTTGTCCGGGAGAACACTGAAGCTTTCTTT. This codes for CASGFVRENTEAFF. Filled out from reference TRBV12-5 and TRBJ1-1, the complete variable domain reads DARVTQTPRHKVTEMGQEVTMRCQPILGHNTVFWYRQTMMQGLELLAYFRNRAPLDDSGMPKDRFSAEMPDATLATLKIQPSEPRDSAVYFCASGFVRENTEAFFGQGTRLTVV.

Many counts were recorded for this clonotype. The CDR3 DNA sequence: TGTGCCAGCAGTCACTTCGACTTGGGCGAGCAGTACTTC. Translation gives CASSHFDLGEQYF. This chain connects TRBV12-3 or TRBV12-4 to TRBJ2-7, with unresolved D. This CDR3 has 13 amino acids. Trimming took off 5 bases at V and 6 bases at J, with 14 bases between the two ends.

This clonotype showed up just a few times. The V gene is TRBV7-9, the J gene TRBJ1-1, with 9 positions matching TRBD1. The V gene's germline CDR1 is SEHNR and CDR2 FQNEAQ (reference sequence). Germline trimming cut 0 bases from V and 8 bases from J; bases unmatched to any gene: 4. The CDR3 totals 14 residues. The CDR3 DNA follows: TGTGCCAGCAGCTTAGCACAGGGGGCGGGCGAAGCTTTCTTT. It codes for CASSLAQGAGEAFF. Based on the CDR3 plus reference TRBV7-9 and TRBJ1-1, the full variable domain is DTGVSQNPRHKITKRGQNVTFRCDPISEHNRLYWYRQTLGQGPEFLTYFQNEAQLEKSRLLSDRFSAERPKGSFSTLEIQRTEQGDSAMYLCASSLAQGAGEAFFGQGTRLTVV.

The chain recombines TRBV2 with TRBJ2-1; no clear D. In germline, CDR1 is SNHLY, CDR2 FYNNEI. The germline V and J ends were trimmed by 1 base and 5 bases, with 6 bases remaining between them. The CDR3 consists of 13 residues. DNA for the CDR3: TGTGCCAGCAGTGAAGGCTGGGACAATGAGCAGTTCTTC. Translating gives CASSEGWDNEQFF.

The rearrangement links TRBV4-2 to TRBJ2-5, with 11 bases fitting TRBD2. J gave up 11 bases and V 0 bases, and 14 bases lay outside the gene matches. CDR3 length: 17 residues. Germline V CDR1 and CDR2: LGHNA, YNFKEQ. This CDR3 is CASSQDWGTSGYNEQYF. CDR3 bases: TGTGCCAGCAGCCAAGATTGGGGGACTAGCGGATACAATGAGCAGTACTTC.